The rows below give T cell receptor beta chains drawn from one sample of a study of cytomegalovirus exposure and HLA in healthy donors. Measured with immunoSEQ multiplex PCR; TCRdb has only the in-frame clones, and not every one. Of roughly 140,000 clones listed, about 74% are singletons. The specimen sequenced was PBMCs. The source of these receptors is a woman aged 45-59 years in good health and CMV-seronegative. CDR3s include the opening cysteine and the closing phenylalanine or tryptophan. A D gene is named only where the DNA matches it firmly.

v_call	d_call	j_call	cdr3_nt	cdr3_aa
TRBV30	-	TRBJ2-5	TGTGCCTGGAGTCCCCAGGGGGGGACCCAGTACTTC	CAWSPQGGTQYF
TRBV7-2	TRBD2	TRBJ2-6	TGTGCCAGCAAACGCGTCGGAGCGGGGGTTGGGGCCAACGTCCTGACTTTC	CASKRVGAGVGANVLTF
TRBV29-1	TRBD1	TRBJ1-1	TGCAGCGCACAACAGGGGGCTAACACTGAAGCTTTCTTT	CSAQQGANTEAFF
TRBV7-8	TRBD1	TRBJ1-6	TGTGCCAGCAGCTTAGCGCGGACAGGGCGAGGGTCACCCCTCCACTTT	CASSLARTGRGSPLHF
TRBV5-4	-	TRBJ1-1	TGTGCCAGCAGCTTCGCCCTAGTGCCTGAAGCTTTCTTT	CASSFALVPEAFF
TRBV18	-	TRBJ1-3	TGTGCCAGCTCACCTACAGGCCGCTCTGGAAACACCATATATTTT	CASSPTGRSGNTIYF
TRBV5-1	-	TRBJ1-5	TGCGCCAGCAGCTTGGGAACAGGGATCAATCAGCCCCAGCATTTT	CASSLGTGINQPQHF
TRBV6-5	-	TRBJ2-2	TGTGCCAGCAGTTACTCGACCGGGATTAGGGGGGAGCTGTTTTTT	CASSYSTGIRGELFF
TRBV7-2	-	TRBJ1-2	TGTGCCAGCAGCCTGTCCTATGGCTACACCTTC	CASSLSYGYTF
TRBV9	-	TRBJ1-2	TGTGCCAGCAGCGTAGTTGCGGGGGCGAATGGCTACACCTTC	CASSVVAGANGYTF
TRBV6-1	-	TRBJ1-5	TGTGCCAGCAGTGGGGGACTTCGGAGCAATCAGCCCCAGCATTTT	CASSGGLRSNQPQHF